These 20 T cell receptor beta chains originate from one sample sequenced in a study of blood T cell repertoires in COVID-19. Using immunoSEQ multiplex PCR, the repertoire was profiled, and TCRdb retains in-frame clones only, with some absent. The table lists about 100,000 clones, approximately 89% of them singletons. The sequenced sample was peripheral blood. All receptors derive from a man aged 55 to 69 with acute or convalescent COVID-19.

The rearrangement links TRBV10-3 to TRBJ2-7, with 10 nucleotides matching TRBD1. The V segment lost 10 bases and the J segment 0 bases; nucleotides outside the gene matches: 12. CDR3 length equals 16 residues. Germline CDR1 and CDR2: ENHRY and SYGVKD. The CDR3, as DNA: TGTGCCACAGCGTTGAAAAGGGACAGGGGCTCCTACGAGCAGTACTTC. It encodes CATALKRDRGSYEQYF.

The V gene is TRBV2, the J gene TRBJ1-5; a possible D gene is TRBD1 (6 bases). V was clipped by 4 bases and J by 3 bases, with 16 bases between them. CDR1 is SNHLY and CDR2 is FYNNEI in the germline V gene. The CDR3 extends over 16 amino acids. CDR3 sequence reads: CASSGHREVPNQPQHF. Here the CDR3 DNA reads TGTGCCAGCAGTGGTCACAGGGAAGTCCCCAATCAGCCCCAGCATTTT.

This clone has more than one count but fewer than ten. The chain is built from TRBV7-2 and TRBJ1-1, with unresolved D. The CDR3 extends over 13 amino acids. V shed 3 bases and J shed 1 base, with 6 bases lying between them. Germline loops: CDR1 SGHTA, CDR2 FQGNSA. CDR3 loop: CASSFTGNTEAFF. In DNA form, the CDR3 reads TGTGCCAGCAGCTTTACTGGGAACACTGAAGCTTTCTTT.

The chain carries TRBV20-1 and TRBJ2-3; D is possibly TRBD2 (5 bases). Germline V gene lookup returns CDR1 DFQATT and CDR2 SNEGSKA (reference sequence). The CDR3 contains 13 residues. Trimming stripped 3 bases from V and 4 bases from J, with 11 bases between. DNA for the CDR3: TGCAGTGCTAGTCGCGCGGGCCCAGATACGCAGTATTTT. Its protein is CSASRAGPDTQYF.

V is TRBV2 and J is TRBJ2-5; 12 positions agree with TRBD2. The V gene end was trimmed by 4 bases and the J gene end by 4 bases; junction bases not matched to a gene: 7. This CDR3 spans 16 amino acids. Germline CDR1 and CDR2: SNHLY and FYNNEI. The DNA for the CDR3 is TGTGCCAGCAGTGTTAGACTAGCGGGAGCCGGAGAGACCCAGTACTTC. Protein product: CASSVRLAGAGETQYF.

V is TRBV28 and J is TRBJ2-7; 9 bases are shared with TRBD2. V was clipped by 8 bases and J by 5 bases; unmatched bases: 10. CDR1 and CDR2 from the germline V gene are MDHEN and SYDVKM. This CDR3 region has 14 residues. The CDR3 loop reads CASRGGAEVHEQYF. In nucleotides, the CDR3 is TGTGCCAGCCGCGGGGGGGCCGAAGTCCACGAGCAGTACTTC. Filled out from reference TRBV28 and TRBJ2-7, the complete variable domain reads DVKVTQSSRYLVKRTGEKVFLECVQDMDHENMFWYRQDPGLGLRLIYFSYDVKMKEKGDIPEGYSVSREKKERFSLILESASTNQTSMYLCASRGGAEVHEQYFGPGTRLTVT.

Here the CDR3 reads CASSPPRGAKNIQYF. CDR3 DNA sequence: TGTGCCAGCAGCCCCCCGAGGGGGGCCAAAAACATTCAGTACTTC. The chain is built from TRBV13 and TRBJ2-4; D possibly corresponds to TRBD1 (6 bases). Germline V gene sequence: CDR1 PRHDT, CDR2 FYEKMQ (reference sequence). Trimming took off 5 bases at V and 1 base at J, with 12 bases between the two ends. This CDR3 is 15 amino acids long. The full variable domain, in which reference TRBV13 and TRBJ2-4 provide the parts outside the CDR3, is AAGVIQSPRHLIKEKRETATLKCYPIPRHDTVYWYQQGPGQDPQFLISFYEKMQSDKGSIPDRFSAQQFSDYHSELNMSSLELGDSALYFCASSPPRGAKNIQYFGAGTRLSVL.

V and J are TRBV2 and TRBJ1-5; 8 bases line up with TRBD1. The germline gives CDR1 SNHLY, CDR2 FYNNEI. The CDR3 is made up of 14 amino acids. The trim removed 7 bases at V and 5 bases at J, leaving 7 bases unmatched. CDR3 in amino acids: CASTLRQGYQPQHF. The CDR3 DNA is TGTGCCAGCACCCTCAGACAGGGGTATCAGCCCCAGCATTTT.

The chain carries TRBV9 and TRBJ1-6, with 7 bases aligning to TRBD1. The CDR3 consists of 14 residues. Trimming at V came to 0 bases and at J to 10 bases, leaving 4 bases not matched to a gene. In germline, CDR1 is SGDLS, CDR2 YYNGEE. CDR3 sequence (DNA): TGTGCCAGCAGCGTAGGTACAGGGGTATCACCCCTCCACTTT. Amino acid sequence: CASSVGTGVSPLHF.

The chain is built from TRBV6-5 and TRBJ1-1, with D possibly TRBD1 on 5 matching bases. Trimming shortened V by 4 bases and J by 7 bases, and 22 bases separated the two germline ends. Germline V gene data show CDR1 as MNHEY and CDR2 as SVGAGI. The CDR3 has 16 amino acids. As DNA, the CDR3 is TGTGCCAGCAGTTTCACTTCCCTCACTCGGAGGGGTGAAGCTTTCTTT. Its translation is CASSFTSLTRRGEAFF.

The gene calls are TRBV10-2 and TRBJ2-7; 7 bases line up with TRBD2. With V trimmed by 2 bases and J by 2 bases, 6 bases remained unmatched. Germline V gene data show CDR1 as WSHSY and CDR2 as SAAADI. CDR3 length: 15 amino acids. For the CDR3, the DNA is TGCGCCAGCAGTGAGGGGGGAGGGCCCCCCTACGAGCAGTACGTC. Its translation is CASSEGGGPPYEQYV.

The rearrangement links TRBV11-3 to TRBJ2-1, with D possibly matching TRBD2 (6 bases). The germline V and J ends were trimmed by 5 bases and 9 bases, with 17 bases remaining between them. Germline lookup yields CDR1 SGHNT and CDR2 YENEEA. The CDR3 length is 14 residues. The CDR3 bases are TGTGCCAGCAGCCCCGCAGGCGGGACGGGTGAGCAGTTCTTC. Translating gives CASSPAGGTGEQFF. The whole variable domain, filled in from reference TRBV11-3 and TRBJ2-1, reads EAGVVQSPRYKIIEKKQPVAFWCNPISGHNTLYWYLQNLGQGPELLIRYENEEAVDDSQLPKDRFSAERLKGVDSTLKIQPAELGDSAVYLCASSPAGGTGEQFFGPGTRLTVL.

The chain joins TRBV2 to TRBJ2-5; 11 bases are a match to TRBD2. The trim removed 6 bases at V and 3 bases at J, leaving 6 bases unmatched. Germline assignment: CDR1 SNHLY and CDR2 FYNNEI. The CDR3 spans 15 residues. In DNA, the CDR3 is TGTGCCAGCAGCCAAGGGGGACTAGCGGAAGAGACCCAGTACTTC. Translating gives CASSQGGLAEETQYF.

The genes are TRBV19 and TRBJ2-1; the match to TRBD1 covers 7 bases. Germline CDR1 is LNHDA and CDR2 is SQIVND (reference sequence). The V and J ends lost 3 bases and 3 bases, in that order; junction bases with no gene match: 8. CDR3 length: 16 amino acids. The chain's CDR3 is CASSMGDSLNYNEQFF. In DNA form, the CDR3 reads TGTGCCAGTAGTATGGGGGACAGTCTTAACTACAATGAGCAGTTCTTC.

The V call is TRBV25-1, the J call TRBJ1-4; unclear D gene. CDR3 size: 16 residues. CDR1 is MGHDK, CDR2 SYGVNS, per germline. Trimming removed 3 bases from V and 7 bases from J, with 18 bases in between. CDR3 amino acids: CASSDLFGGVGEKLFF. For the CDR3, the DNA is TGTGCCAGCAGTGACCTTTTTGGAGGAGTCGGTGAAAAACTGTTTTTT.

The CDR3 loop reads CAIKRTENTGELFF. CDR3 DNA sequence: TGTGCCATCAAAAGGACAGAAAACACCGGGGAGCTGTTTTTT. This chain uses TRBV10-3 with TRBJ2-2; TRBD1 might be the D (6 bases). Germline lookup yields CDR1 ENHRY and CDR2 SYGVKD. V was cut by 7 bases and J by 2 bases, with 11 bases left in between. This CDR3 is built from 14 residues.

V usage is TRBV30 and J usage is TRBJ1-3; no clear D gene. The V and J ends lost 2 bases and 0 bases respectively, with 17 bases between them. CDR1 GTSNPN and CDR2 SVGIG come from the germline V gene (reference sequence). This CDR3 is built from 17 residues. The chain's CDR3 is CAWSRGREFHSGNTIYF. The CDR3, as DNA: TGTGCCTGGAGTCGGGGTAGGGAATTTCACTCTGGAAACACCATATATTTT.

This rearrangement joins TRBV3-1 (or the pseudogene TRBV3-2) to TRBJ1-6; 8 bases fit TRBD1. This CDR3 has 15 amino acids. Germline V gene lookup returns CDR1 LGHDT and CDR2 YNNKEL (reference sequence). The V segment lost 6 bases and the J segment 7 bases; nucleotides outside the gene matches: 8. CDR3 loop: CASSEGQAINSPLHF. CDR3 in DNA: TGTGCCAGCAGTGAGGGACAGGCGATAAATTCACCCCTCCACTTT.

In DNA, the CDR3 is TGCGCCAGCAGCCGCATACCCAGCGGACTCTCCTACAATGAGCAGTTCTTC. This codes for CASSRIPSGLSYNEQFF. The chain links TRBV5-1 to TRBJ2-1; D may be TRBD2 (5 bases). The V end lost 4 bases, the J end lost 0 bases, and 17 bases lay between the germline ends. The CDR3 spans 17 residues. Germline CDR1 is SGHRS and CDR2 is YFSETQ.

In regard to this clone: The sample has other DNA sequences that encode this CDR3 too. The rearrangement joins TRBV5-6 to TRBJ2-7; 7 bases agree with TRBD1. The CDR3 is 15 residues long. Per germline, CDR1 SGHDT and CDR2 YYEEEE. Trimming at V came to 0 bases and at J to 0 bases, leaving 3 bases not matched to a gene. The CDR3 region has the DNA TGTGCCAGCAGCTTGGGGGGACAGCACTCCTACGAGCAGTACGTC. It encodes CASSLGGQHSYEQYV.